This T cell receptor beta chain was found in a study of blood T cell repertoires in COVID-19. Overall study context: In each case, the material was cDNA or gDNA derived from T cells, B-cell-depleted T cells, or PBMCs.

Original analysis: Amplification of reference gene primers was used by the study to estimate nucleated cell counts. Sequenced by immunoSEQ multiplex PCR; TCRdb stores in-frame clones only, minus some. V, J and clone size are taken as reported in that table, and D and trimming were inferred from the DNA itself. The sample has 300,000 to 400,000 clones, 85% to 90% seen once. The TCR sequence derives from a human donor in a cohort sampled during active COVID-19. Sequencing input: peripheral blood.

The DNA of the CDR3 is TGTGCCAGCAGTGGGAACCCGACAGGGAAGGGGCCGGAAGAGACCCAGTACTTC. Translating gives CASSGNPTGKGPEETQYF. V usage is TRBV2 and J usage is TRBJ2-5; TRBD1 aligns across 7 bases. This CDR3 comprises 18 residues. Germline V gene sequence: CDR1 SNHLY, CDR2 FYNNEI. The V and J ends lost 4 bases and 3 bases, in that order; junction bases with no gene match: 17.